This T cell receptor (beta chain) was found in a study of beta chain features in type 1 diabetes. Whole-study results and caveats: Equally in patients and controls, shorter templates might have been favored by PCR. There were fewer insertions and more deletions at the VDJ junctions of type 1 diabetes patients.

Every donor provided one heparinised blood draw, which averaged roughly 120 mL. Markers CD45RO/CCR7/CD25/CD127/CD95/CD27 served to sort CD4+ naive, central memory, regulatory and stem cell-like memory cells. Every isolated RNA sample was fully reverse transcribed, so sequencing captured expressed TCRB transcripts. Here immunoSEQ multiplex PCR was the method, and the copy in TCRdb shows in-frame clones only, minus some. The table has about half a million clones, approximately 31% seen once. The V gene lost 5 bases and the J gene lost 0 bases, with 8 bases spanning the gap. The CDR3 extends over 14 amino acids. Per the germline V gene, CDR1 is SNHLY and CDR2 is FYNNEI. This clone was seen a few times. Its antigen is unknown.

The V gene is TRBV2, the J gene TRBJ2-4; no clear D. The sample was naive CD4+ T cells from blood. This receptor was identified in a man aged 18 to 29 in good health. CDR3 sequence reads: CASSIDGAKNIQYF. CDR3 nucleotide sequence: TGTGCCAGCAGTATTGACGGAGCCAAAAACATTCAGTACTTC.